The clone carrying this TCR beta chain appeared a few times. The antigen is not known. The sample is drawn from a study of cytotoxic CD8 clonotypes in ibrutinib-treated CLL. Study details: Mean values per sample were around 250,000 productive templates and 94,082 productive rearrangements.

Broader study findings: Clonality increased with ibrutinib response but returned toward baseline at progression. Contraction or stability on treatment was seen for public clonotypes, which were uncommon.

Trimming removed 0 bases at V and 5 bases at J, with 11 bases between. The germline gives CDR1 LNHDA, CDR2 SQIVND (reference sequence). The CDR3 length is 15 residues. Profiled with immunoSEQ multiplex PCR; TCRdb holds only in-frame clones, not every one. Among some 85,000 clones, about 74% were seen once, and the ten largest hold just under 25%. The chain carries TRBV19 and TRBJ1-5, with D unresolved. The sequences come from PBMCs, collected after 24 months of ibrutinib treatment. The source of this sequence is a human donor with chronic lymphocytic leukemia. The CDR3 DNA sequence: TGTGCCAGTAGTATAGATCCGAGCCGGGATCAGCCCCAGCATTTT. Amino acid sequence: CASSIDPSRDQPQHF.